This paragraph covers one T cell receptor beta chain sequence. Its antigen is undetermined. TCRdb re-derived calls from the RT-PCR reads in MiXCR, one entry per CDR3 protein. This table has hundreds of thousands of distinct CDR3 sequences, around 13% appearing once. This entry belongs to a study of response to subunit inactivated influenza vaccine. V dropped 5 bases and J dropped 5 bases, with 19 bases sitting between them. This CDR3 has 15 amino acids. The germline V gene encodes CDR1 SGHRS and CDR2 YFSETQ. Study outcomes and limitations: Each seasonal influenza vaccination recruits few new T cells, the authors suggested.

The receptor's source is a man between 45 and 60 years old who received an inactivated influenza vaccine. The specimen comprised PBMCs from blood, sampled approximately 15 days before vaccination. The chain combines TRBV5-1 with TRBJ2-5; no firm D call. As DNA, the CDR3 is TGCGCCAGCAGACTTGATGTTGGTGGGATGGAGACCCAGTACTTC. Translation: CASRLDVGGMETQYF. Variable domain in full (rest from reference TRBV5-1 and TRBJ2-5): KAGVTQTPRYLIKTRGQQVTLSCSPISGHRSVSWYQQTPGQGLQFLFEYFSETQRNKGNFPGRFSGRQFSNSRSEMNVSTLELGDSALYLCASRLDVGGMETQYFGPGTRLLVL.